The subject of this entry is one TCR beta chain. Antigen unknown. Primers used in a second PCR of roughly 6 to 12 cycles were a sample-barcoded 5' primer and a J-beta primer mix. TCRdb re-derived calls from the 5' RACE reads in MiXCR, one entry per CDR3 protein. Of about 1.8 million distinct CDR3 sequences listed, roughly 52% are singletons. Germline lookup yields CDR1 MNHEY and CDR2 SMNVEV (reference sequence). Trimming took off 5 bases at V and 0 bases at J, with 20 bases between the two ends. The CDR3 contains 19 residues. This specimen belongs to a study of blood T cells in healthy people across ages. Whole-study results and caveats: Older age went with lower TCR beta diversity per million T cells, in a roughly linear way.

It was around 10 milliliters of peripheral blood that were drawn from each donor. This chain connects TRBV27 to TRBJ1-6; perhaps TRBD1 as D (6 bases). Specimen: blood. This sequence was found in a woman aged 40 to 49 in good health. For the CDR3, the DNA is TGTGCCAGCAGTACCCGGGACTGGGGGGCTAGCTCCTATAATTCACCCCTCCACTTT. This codes for CASSTRDWGASSYNSPLHF.